This TCR beta chain emerged from a study of shared clonotypes between healthy human individuals. Findings of the study overall: Sampling covered blood only; tissue repertoires likely differ.

Samples underwent the assay at deep level. It was 300 ng DNA, roughly 28,000 T cell genomes, that went into each replicate PCR of unsorted PBMC. Profiled with immunoSEQ multiplex PCR; TCRdb holds only in-frame clones, not every one. Among about 520,000 clones listed, 60% to 80% were seen once. About this clone: Its antigen is not known.

The V gene lost 3 bases and the J gene lost 3 bases, with 15 bases spanning the gap. The CDR3 is 16 residues long. Germline V gene lookup returns CDR1 SEHNR and CDR2 FQNEAQ (reference sequence). The specimen sequenced was PBMCs. This chain joins TRBV7-9 and TRBJ2-1; a possible D gene is TRBD1 (6 bases). The source is a woman aged 40 to 49 in good health. Some clones in this sample may be carry-over from other donors' samples. CDR3 sequence (DNA): TGTGCCAGCAGCTTTTTGCCGGGGACACACTACAATGAGCAGTTCTTC. Its translation is CASSFLPGTHYNEQFF.